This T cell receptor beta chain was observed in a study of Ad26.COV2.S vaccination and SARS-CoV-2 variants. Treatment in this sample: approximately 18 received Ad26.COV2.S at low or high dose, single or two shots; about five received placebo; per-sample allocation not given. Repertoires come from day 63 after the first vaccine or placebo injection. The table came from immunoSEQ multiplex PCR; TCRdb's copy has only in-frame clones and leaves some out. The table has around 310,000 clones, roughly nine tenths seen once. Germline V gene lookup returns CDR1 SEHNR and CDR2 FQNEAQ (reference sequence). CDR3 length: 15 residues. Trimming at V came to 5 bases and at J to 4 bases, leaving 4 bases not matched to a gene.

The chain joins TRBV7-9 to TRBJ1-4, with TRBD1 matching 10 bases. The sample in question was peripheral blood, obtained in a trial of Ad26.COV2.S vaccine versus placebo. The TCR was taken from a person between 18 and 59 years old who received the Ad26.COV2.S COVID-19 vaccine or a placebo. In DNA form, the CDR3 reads TGTGCCAGCAGCCTCGGGACAGGGGTTAATGAAAAACTGTTTTTT. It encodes CASSLGTGVNEKLFF.